These T cell receptor beta chains were read from a single sample in a study of T-cell memory formation after mild COVID-19. TCRdb ran MiXCR on the 5' RACE reads and lists one entry per CDR3 protein. Seen here are 250,000 to 300,000 distinct CDR3 sequences, 16% observed once, and the top ten hold approximately 23%. Sequenced: PBMCs or a T cell subset sorted from them (not recorded which). These TCRs come from a man younger than 35 who had mild COVID-19 (a few samples of this study predate the infection). Cell type and time point are not known. Each CDR3 is given with its conserved first and last residue. Not every row has a clone size; where given, it reads once, few, many or a size class.

V	length	size	CDR3
TRBV11-2	14	few	CASSLGGRANEQFF
TRBV18	15	NA	CASSPPLDGNYGYTF
TRBV5-1	16	few	CASSLGQGRETGELFF
TRBV12-3/TRBV12-4	14	few	CASRPEGLTDTQYF
TRBV12-3/TRBV12-4	15	few	CASSSRGTLNQPQHF
TRBV7-9	17	many	CASTPGQGFVRRETQYF
TRBV29-1	13	many	CSVDKDSVNEQFF
TRBV4-2	13	few	CASSQDLHQPQHF
TRBV30	13	NA	CAWSVLSGNEQFF
TRBV7-2	16	few	CASSPPRGHRTGELFF
TRBV7-8	15	NA	CASSLQFGSLAEAFF
TRBV19	15	NA	CASSRRDRDQETQYF
TRBV20-1	13	NA	CSATGSRNYGYTF
TRBV2	13	few	CANDRAPNNEQFF
TRBV5-1	13	NA	CASRQGRWETQYF
TRBV24-1	13	few	CATGARGDQPQHF
TRBV5-4	14	NA	CASSLSGAADTQYF
TRBV7-9	17	NA	CASSFGTAVSGANVLTF
TRBV28	15	few	CASSFWAGSTDTQYF
TRBV5-1	12	NA	CASSQEAHGYTF
TRBV7-9	13	few	CASSSPGKETQYF
TRBV6-5	11	many	CASSTGTEAFF
TRBV12-3/TRBV12-4	15	NA	CASRNWTTGPDTQYF
TRBV9	15	NA	CASSVVSSGANVLTF
TRBV7-9	17	few	CASSRLGTGDGANVLTF
TRBV7-2	14	few	CASSPWTADQPQHF
TRBV7-9	12	NA	CAPGTNTGELFF
TRBV7-6	13	NA	CASTPLAGDEQYF
TRBV7-2	11	few	CASSPMGGYTF
TRBV5-1	16	NA	CASSFGTSGVQETQYF
TRBV7-9	15	NA	CASSSGQSLGYEQFF
TRBV2	14	many	CASTREGTTGELFF
TRBV4-2	17	NA	CASSLNNNNGGGETQYF
TRBV10-1	15	NA	CASSERGTATDTQYF
TRBV7-3	14	many	CASSPGGNTGELFF
TRBV7-9	18	NA	CASSTDRGSFASTDTQYF
TRBV4-3	18	few	CASSQDVPDRGWADTQYF
TRBV4-1	17	few	CASSLGRARTNTGELFF
TRBV20-1	15	few	CSARVPGGAGQPQHF
TRBV20-1	15	NA	CSARGPRDGANVLTF
TRBV6-2/TRBV6-3	17	NA	CASRNPPLAGGYNEQFF
TRBV5-1	13	many	CASSVDTYNEQFF
TRBV28	13	few	CASRPYESSPLHF
TRBV5-1	14	few	CASSEDRLNEKLFF
TRBV4-2	14	NA	CASSQAVLTDTQYF
TRBV28	18	many	CASSLTSGRQAPKETQYF
TRBV12-3/TRBV12-4	15	NA	CASSRQTTQNYGYTF
TRBV5-1	15	NA	CASSSVGGLTDTQYF
TRBV19	11	many	CASSGTGELFF
TRBV20-1	15	few	CSARLAGAGTDTQYF
TRBV29-1	12	NA	CSVDSGYTEAFF
TRBV29-1	13	NA	CSVGGRLDTEAFF